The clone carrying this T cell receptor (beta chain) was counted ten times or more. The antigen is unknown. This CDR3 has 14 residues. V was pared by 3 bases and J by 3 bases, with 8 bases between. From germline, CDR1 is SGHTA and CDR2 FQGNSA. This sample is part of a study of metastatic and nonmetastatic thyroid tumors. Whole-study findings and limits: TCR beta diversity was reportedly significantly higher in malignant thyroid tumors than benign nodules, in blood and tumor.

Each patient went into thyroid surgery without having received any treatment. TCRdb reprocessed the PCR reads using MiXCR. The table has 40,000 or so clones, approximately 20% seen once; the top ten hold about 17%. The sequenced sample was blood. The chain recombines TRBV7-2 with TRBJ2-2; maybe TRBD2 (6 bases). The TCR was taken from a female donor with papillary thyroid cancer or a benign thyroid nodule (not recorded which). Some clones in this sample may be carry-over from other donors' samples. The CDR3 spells CASSLRDDTGELFF. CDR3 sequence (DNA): TGTGCCAGCAGCTTGCGGGACGACACCGGGGAGCTGTTTTTT.